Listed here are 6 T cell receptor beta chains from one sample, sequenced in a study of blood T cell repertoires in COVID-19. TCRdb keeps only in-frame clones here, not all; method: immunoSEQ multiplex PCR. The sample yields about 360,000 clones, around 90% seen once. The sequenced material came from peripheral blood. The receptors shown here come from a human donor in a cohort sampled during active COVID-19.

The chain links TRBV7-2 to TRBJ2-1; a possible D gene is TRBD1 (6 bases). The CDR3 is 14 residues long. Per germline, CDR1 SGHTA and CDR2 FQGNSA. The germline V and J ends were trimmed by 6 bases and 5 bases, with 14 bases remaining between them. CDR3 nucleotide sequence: TGTGCCAGCAGGAACCGGGACACCCACAATGAGCAGTTCTTC. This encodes CASRNRDTHNEQFF.

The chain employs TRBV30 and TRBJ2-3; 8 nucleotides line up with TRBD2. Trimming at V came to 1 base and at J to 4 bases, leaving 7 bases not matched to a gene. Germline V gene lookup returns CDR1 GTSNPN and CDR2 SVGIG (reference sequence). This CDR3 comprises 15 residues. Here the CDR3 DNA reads TGTGCCTGGAGTGGAAGAGCGGGAGAAGCAGATACGCAGTATTTT. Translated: CAWSGRAGEADTQYF.

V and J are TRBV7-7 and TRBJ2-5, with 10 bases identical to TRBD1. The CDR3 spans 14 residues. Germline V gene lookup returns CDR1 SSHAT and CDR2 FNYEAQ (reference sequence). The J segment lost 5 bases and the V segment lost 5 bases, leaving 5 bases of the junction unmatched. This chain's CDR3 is CASSPTGGVETQYF. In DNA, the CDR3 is TGTGCCAGCAGCCCGACAGGGGGCGTGGAGACCCAGTACTTC.

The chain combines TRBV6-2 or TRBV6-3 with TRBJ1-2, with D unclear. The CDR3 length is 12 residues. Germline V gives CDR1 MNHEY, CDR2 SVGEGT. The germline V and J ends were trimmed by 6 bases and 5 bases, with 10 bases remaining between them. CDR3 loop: CASSPPGYGYTF. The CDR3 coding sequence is TGTGCCAGCAGCCCCCCGGGATATGGCTACACCTTC.

DNA of the CDR3: TGTGCCAGCAGCTTTACTAGCGCCTACGAGCAGTACTTC. It is translated as CASSFTSAYEQYF. V usage is TRBV11-2 and J usage is TRBJ2-7; TRBD2 agrees at 7 bases. V shed 3 bases, J shed 2 bases, and the junction held 1 base outside the gene matches. The germline gives CDR1 SGHAT, CDR2 FQNNGV. The CDR3 is made up of 13 amino acids.

CDR3 residues: CASSTIAGGDLEQFF. CDR3 DNA: TGCGCCAGCAGCACCATAGCGGGAGGCGATCTTGAGCAGTTCTTC. The chain recombines TRBV5-1 with TRBJ2-1; 10 nucleotides line up with TRBD2. The junction had 10 bases not matched to a gene; V was cut back by 4 bases and J by 9 bases. The germline CDR1 and CDR2 sequences are SGHRS and YFSETQ. CDR3 length: 15 amino acids.